The source of this TCR beta chain is a study of OX40 agonist ivuxolimab in advanced cancers. This CDR3 has 16 amino acids. CDR1 is MDHEN, CDR2 SYDVKM, per germline. Trimming cost V 3 bases and J 6 bases, with 17 bases left between them. Sequenced by immunoSEQ multiplex PCR; TCRdb stores in-frame clones only, minus some. Of over 65,000 clones in the sample, around 80% are singletons; the top ten hold around 0.5%. The source material was CD4+ or CD8+ T cells sorted from blood, sampled in a trial of the OX40 agonist ivuxolimab. The source of this sequence is an adult with an advanced solid tumor such as melanoma, head and neck, liver or kidney cancer. The chain links TRBV28 to TRBJ2-2, with a weak D call TRBD2 (6 bases). The CDR3 spells CASSFFQGGFPGELFF. In DNA form, the CDR3 reads TGTGCCAGCAGTTTTTTCCAGGGAGGATTCCCCGGGGAGCTGTTTTTT.